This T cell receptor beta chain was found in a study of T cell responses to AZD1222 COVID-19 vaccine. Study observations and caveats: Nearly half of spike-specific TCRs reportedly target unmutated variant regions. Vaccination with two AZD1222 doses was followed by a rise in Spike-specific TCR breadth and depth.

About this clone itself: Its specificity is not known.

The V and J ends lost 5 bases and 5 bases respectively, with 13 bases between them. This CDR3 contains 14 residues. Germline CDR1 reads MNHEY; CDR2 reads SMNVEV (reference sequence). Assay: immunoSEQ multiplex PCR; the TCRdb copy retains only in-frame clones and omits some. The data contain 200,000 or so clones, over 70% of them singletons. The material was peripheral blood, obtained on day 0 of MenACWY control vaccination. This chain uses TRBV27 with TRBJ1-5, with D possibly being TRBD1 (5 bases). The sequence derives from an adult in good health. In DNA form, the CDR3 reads TGTGCCAGCAGTCGATTGGGGACTGATCAGCCCCAGCATTTT. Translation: CASSRLGTDQPQHF.